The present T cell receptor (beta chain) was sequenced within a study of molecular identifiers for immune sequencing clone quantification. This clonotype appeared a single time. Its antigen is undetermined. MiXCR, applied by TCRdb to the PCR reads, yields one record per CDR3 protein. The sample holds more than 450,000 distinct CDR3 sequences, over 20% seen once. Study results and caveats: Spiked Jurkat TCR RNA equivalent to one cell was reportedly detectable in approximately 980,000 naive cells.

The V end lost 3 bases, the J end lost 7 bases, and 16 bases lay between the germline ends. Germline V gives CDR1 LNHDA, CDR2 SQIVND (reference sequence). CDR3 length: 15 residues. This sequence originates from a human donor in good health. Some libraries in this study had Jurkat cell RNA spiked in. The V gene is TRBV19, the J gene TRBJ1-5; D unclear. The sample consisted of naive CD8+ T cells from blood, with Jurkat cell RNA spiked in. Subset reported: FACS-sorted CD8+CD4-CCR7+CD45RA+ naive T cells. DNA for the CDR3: TGTGCCAGTAGTATCTCGGCGCGCGGCCAACAGCCCCAGCATTTT. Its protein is CASSISARGQQPQHF.